Listed here are 27 T cell receptor beta chains from one sample, sequenced in a study of cytomegalovirus exposure and HLA in healthy donors. Use of 60 Vbeta and 13 Jbeta primers characterized the PCR. Method: immunoSEQ multiplex PCR; TCRdb's copy keeps in-frame clones and lacks some. The table shows approximately 42,000 clones, with 81% occurring only once. Source material: PBMCs. The source is a man between 45 and 60 years old in good health and CMV-seronegative.

The rearrangement joins TRBV7-9 to TRBJ2-1, with 14 bases aligning to TRBD2. The CDR3 consists of 15 residues. Germline V gene lookup returns CDR1 SEHNR and CDR2 FQNEAQ (reference sequence). V lost 9 bases, J lost 8 bases, and 9 bases stayed unmatched. CDR3 coding DNA: TGTGCCAGTCAGATGGGGACTAGCGGGAGAGATGAGCAGTTCTTC. Translating it yields CASQMGTSGRDEQFF.

This clone was seen only once. V gene TRBV4-3 combines with J gene TRBJ2-1, with D possibly being TRBD2 (6 bases). Trimming cost V 4 bases and J 0 bases, with 10 bases left between them. The CDR3 length is 15 residues. The germline V gene has CDR1 LGHNA and CDR2 YSLEER. The DNA for the CDR3 is TGCGCCAGCAGCCCGGACTATCCCTCCTACAATGAGCAGTTCTTC. Its protein is CASSPDYPSYNEQFF.

The chain employs TRBV5-4 and TRBJ2-2, with 7 bases aligning to TRBD2. Germline-derived CDR1 and CDR2 are SGHNT and YYREEE (reference sequence). The V and J ends lost 5 bases and 1 base, in that order; junction bases with no gene match: 8. CDR3 size: 16 residues. The chain's CDR3 is CASRGAGSLNTGELFF. The CDR3 DNA sequence: TGTGCCAGCAGGGGAGCGGGATCCTTGAACACCGGGGAGCTGTTTTTT.

This clone has just a few counts. The rearrangement uses TRBV2 and TRBJ1-5; TRBD1 might be the D (5 bases). The CDR3 is 14 residues long. The germline gives CDR1 SNHLY, CDR2 FYNNEI. V lost 6 bases and J 6 bases, leaving 15 bases between the germline ends. CDR3 sequence reads: CASREQVEGQPQHF. The CDR3 bases are TGTGCCAGCAGAGAACAGGTGGAGGGTCAGCCCCAGCATTTT.

V and J are TRBV27 and TRBJ2-1, with D uncertain. Per the germline V gene, CDR1 is MNHEY and CDR2 is SMNVEV (reference sequence). The V end lost 5 bases, the J end lost 2 bases, and 10 bases lay between the germline ends. CDR3 size: 14 residues. Here the CDR3 DNA reads TGTGCCAGCAGTGGCCAGTTGGCCTACAATGAGCAGTTCTTC. Amino acid sequence: CASSGQLAYNEQFF.

This chain joins TRBV7-9 and TRBJ2-5, with 9 nucleotides matching TRBD2. This CDR3 has 16 residues. V lost 1 base and J lost 5; bases outside the gene matches: 8. Germline CDR1 is SEHNR and CDR2 is FQNEAQ (reference sequence). CDR3 sequence (DNA): TGTGCCAGCAGCTTAGTCGGGGCGGGGGGGCCCGAGACCCAGTACTTC. Encoded protein: CASSLVGAGGPETQYF.

This sequence joins TRBV2 and TRBJ1-5; 8 bases line up with TRBD1. V lost 4 bases and J lost 4; bases outside the gene matches: 3. The CDR3 length is 14 residues. The V gene's germline CDR1 is SNHLY and CDR2 FYNNEI. CDR3 coding DNA: TGTGCCAGCAGTGTGGACAGGGTTAATCAGCCCCAGCATTTT. Translating gives CASSVDRVNQPQHF.

V usage is TRBV25-1 and J usage is TRBJ2-7; TRBD1 aligns across 8 bases. This CDR3 is 14 amino acids long. With V trimmed by 6 bases and J by 6 bases, 10 bases remained unmatched. Germline V gives CDR1 MGHDK, CDR2 SYGVNS. The CDR3 DNA reads as TGTGCCAGCAGCCCTCGGACAGGGTGGGCCGAGCAGTACTTC. Translated, it gives CASSPRTGWAEQYF.

This clone was seen a few times. This rearrangement joins TRBV4-2 to TRBJ1-3; D is uncertain. CDR3 length: 15 residues. Germline V gives CDR1 LGHNA, CDR2 YNFKEQ. V was pared by 1 base and J by 2 bases, with 9 bases between. The CDR3 loop reads CASSQGSGTGNTIYF. The CDR3 coding sequence is TGTGCCAGCAGCCAAGGTTCGGGGACTGGAAACACCATATATTTT.

The J gene is TRBJ2-5, the V gene TRBV2; D call uncertain. CDR3 length equals 13 residues. Germline V gives CDR1 SNHLY, CDR2 FYNNEI. V was pared by 8 bases and J by 5 bases, with 15 bases between. The CDR3 region is CASCPEAGETQYF. CDR3 coding DNA: TGTGCCAGCTGCCCCGAGGCTGGTGAGACCCAGTACTTC.

The rearrangement uses TRBV11-1 and TRBJ2-3; the match to TRBD1 covers 7 bases. V gave up 5 bases and J gave up 8 bases; unmatched junction bases: 4. This CDR3 is 12 amino acids long. Germline V CDR1 and CDR2: SGHAT, FQDESV (reference sequence). The CDR3 nucleotides read TGTGCCAGCAGCCCACAGGGGTCTACGCAGTATTTT. Residues: CASSPQGSTQYF.

The chain recombines TRBV7-6 with TRBJ2-3; no clear D gene. This CDR3 region has 15 residues. Germline V CDR1 and CDR2: SGHVS, FNYEAQ. The V end was cut by 2 bases, the J end by 1 base, with 10 bases between. CDR3 protein: CASSLLSSGTDTQYF. CDR3 coding DNA: TGTGCCAGCAGCTTATTGAGCAGCGGCACAGATACGCAGTATTTT.

This sequence joins TRBV7-6 and TRBJ1-1, with D perhaps matching TRBD1 (5 bases). This CDR3 comprises 13 residues. V was clipped by 5 bases and J by 0 bases, with 7 bases between them. CDR1 is SGHVS and CDR2 is FNYEAQ in the germline V gene. In DNA form, the CDR3 reads TGTGCCAGCAGCGAGACAGTGAACACTGAAGCTTTCTTT. As protein: CASSETVNTEAFF.

The rearrangement joins TRBV5-1 to TRBJ2-7; D may be TRBD1 (5 bases). Germline V lookup: CDR1 SGHRS, CDR2 YFSETQ. CDR3 length: 14 amino acids. Trimming shortened V by 4 bases and J by 4 bases, and 15 bases separated the two germline ends. The CDR3 DNA reads TGCGCCAGCAGCCCATCTGGGGCCTTTTACGAGCAGTACTTC. Encoded protein: CASSPSGAFYEQYF.

The V call is TRBV15, the J call TRBJ2-2; no reliable D call. V lost 7 bases to trimming and J lost 3 bases, with 15 bases between them. This CDR3 comprises 15 residues. In germline, CDR1 is LNHNV, CDR2 YYDKDF (reference sequence). CDR3 bases: TGTGCCACCAATGCACGCGACATTTACACCGGGGAGCTGTTTTTT. It specifies CATNARDIYTGELFF.

The chain joins TRBV2 to TRBJ1-5, with D possibly matching TRBD1 (6 bases). The V gene lost 1 base and the J gene lost 6 bases, with 13 bases spanning the gap. CDR1 is SNHLY, CDR2 FYNNEI, per germline. The CDR3 is 15 amino acids. The CDR3, as DNA: TGTGCCAGCAGTGAAGTGGGGGGGCTCGGTCAGCCCCAGCATTTT. The encoded protein is CASSEVGGLGQPQHF.

J is TRBJ2-1 and V is TRBV4-2, with TRBD2 matching 7 bases. There are 16 residues in the CDR3. Germline V gene lookup returns CDR1 LGHNA and CDR2 YNFKEQ. Trimming at V came to 0 bases and at J to 10 bases, leaving 12 bases not matched to a gene. The CDR3 DNA reads TGTGCCAGCAGCCAAGAATTTAGCGGGCCCTTGGGGGAGCAGTTCTTC. Its translation is CASSQEFSGPLGEQFF.

V is TRBV15 and J is TRBJ1-6; D gene ambiguous. The CDR3 is made up of 13 amino acids. CDR1 LNHNV and CDR2 YYDKDF come from the germline V gene (reference sequence). Trimming pared 0 bases from V and 7 bases from J, leaving 4 bases between. CDR3 region: CATSRDPNSPLHF. The CDR3 coding sequence is TGTGCCACCAGCAGAGATCCGAATTCACCCCTCCACTTT.

The chain uses TRBV28 and TRBJ2-2, with TRBD2 matching over 11 bases. CDR3 length equals 16 residues. Trimming cost V 4 bases and J 6 bases; bases outside gene matches: 7. CDR1 and CDR2 (germline): MDHEN, SYDVKM. The DNA of the CDR3 is TGTGCCAGCAGTTCTGGACTAGCGGGTTGGTCCGGGGAGCTGTTTTTT. This sequence encodes CASSSGLAGWSGELFF.

CDR3 loop: CASSLEGTGDTGELFF. DNA of the CDR3: TGTGCCAGCAGCTTAGAAGGGACAGGGGACACCGGGGAGCTGTTTTTT. This chain joins TRBV11-3 and TRBJ2-2, with 10 positions matching TRBD1. Germline loops: CDR1 SGHNT, CDR2 YENEEA. The CDR3 loop spans 16 amino acids. The ends lost 0 bases at V and 3 bases at J; junction bases unmatched: 1.

V gene TRBV6-6 combines with J gene TRBJ1-5; no clear D. This CDR3 has 13 amino acids. V gave up 6 bases and J gave up 6 bases, with 12 bases separating them. Germline V lookup: CDR1 MNHNY, CDR2 SVGAGI (reference sequence). This CDR3 reads CASSSLGGQPQHF. CDR3 bases: TGTGCCAGCAGCTCCCTAGGTGGTCAGCCCCAGCATTTT.

The chain carries TRBV20-1 and TRBJ2-7; D perhaps matches TRBD1 (5 bases). The germline V and J ends were trimmed by 2 bases and 6 bases, with 8 bases remaining between them. Per the germline V gene, CDR1 is DFQATT and CDR2 is SNEGSKA (reference sequence). The length of the CDR3 is 11 residues. DNA for the CDR3: TGCAGTGCTAGAAACAGGCTCGAGCAGTACTTC. Translated, it gives CSARNRLEQYF.

The J gene is TRBJ2-7, the V gene TRBV20-1; D is unresolved. Per the germline V gene, CDR1 is DFQATT and CDR2 is SNEGSKA (reference sequence). This CDR3 contains 11 residues. V was clipped by 1 base and J by 6 bases, with 7 bases between them. CDR3 DNA sequence: TGCAGTGCTAGAGTACATCCCGAGCAGTACTTC. Encoded protein: CSARVHPEQYF.

In its sample, this clone was seen once. The junction shows a germline mismatch at one end, possibly a read error. This chain connects TRBV5-6 to TRBJ2-5; no definite D call. CDR3 length equals 14 residues. Germline assignment: CDR1 SGHDT and CDR2 YYEEEE. The CDR3 sequence: CASSLYYRQGTQYF. The CDR3 coding sequence is TGTGCCAGCAGCTTGTATTACCGACAAGGGACCCAGTACTTC.

CDR3: CASSSLSGLTYEQYF. The CDR3 bases are TGTGCCAGCAGTTCACTGTCAGGGTTAACCTACGAGCAGTACTTC. The rearrangement joins TRBV28 to TRBJ2-7, with TRBD1 as a possible D gene (5 bases). CDR1 and CDR2 (germline): MDHEN, SYDVKM. The CDR3 runs 15 residues. V was pared by 4 bases and J by 2 bases, with 15 bases between.

The rearrangement joins TRBV7-9 to TRBJ2-7, with 8 positions matching TRBD1. CDR3 size: 15 residues. The germline gives CDR1 SEHNR, CDR2 FQNEAQ (reference sequence). V lost 1 base and J lost 6; bases outside the gene matches: 8. Here the CDR3 reads CASSLVVRGRSEQYF. The CDR3, as DNA: TGTGCCAGCAGCTTAGTTGTCAGGGGGCGAAGCGAGCAGTACTTC.

The chain links TRBV23-1 to TRBJ1-6; D unresolved. TRBV23-1 is identified as an open reading frame with a role that is uncertain. With 4 bases removed from V and 0 bases from J, the gap between germline ends came to 25 bases. The CDR3 has 21 residues. The DNA for the CDR3 is TGCGCCAGCAGTCTCCCCAAACCCCCCGACTTGTTCAGCTCCTATAATTCACCCCTCCACTTT. Protein sequence: CASSLPKPPDLFSSYNSPLHF.